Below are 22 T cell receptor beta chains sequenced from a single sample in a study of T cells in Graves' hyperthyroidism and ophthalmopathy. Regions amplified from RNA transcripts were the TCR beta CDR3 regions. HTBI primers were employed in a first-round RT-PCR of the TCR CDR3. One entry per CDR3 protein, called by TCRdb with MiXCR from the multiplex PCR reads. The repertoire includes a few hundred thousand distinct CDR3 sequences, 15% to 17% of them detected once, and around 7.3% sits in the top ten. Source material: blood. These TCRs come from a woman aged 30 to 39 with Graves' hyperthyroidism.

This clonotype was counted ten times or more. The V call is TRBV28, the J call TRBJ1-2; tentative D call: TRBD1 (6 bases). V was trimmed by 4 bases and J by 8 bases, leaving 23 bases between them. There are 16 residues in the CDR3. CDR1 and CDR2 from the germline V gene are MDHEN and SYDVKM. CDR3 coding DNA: TGTGCCAGCAGTTCAGCTACCATTTTGGGGGGCGGAGGCTACACCTTC. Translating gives CASSSATILGGGGYTF.

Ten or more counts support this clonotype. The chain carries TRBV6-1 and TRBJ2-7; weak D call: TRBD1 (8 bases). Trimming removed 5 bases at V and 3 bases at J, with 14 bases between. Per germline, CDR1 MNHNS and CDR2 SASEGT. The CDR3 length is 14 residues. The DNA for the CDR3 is TGTGCCAGCAGTAAGACAGGGGACTACTACGAGCAGTACTTC. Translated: CASSKTGDYYEQYF.

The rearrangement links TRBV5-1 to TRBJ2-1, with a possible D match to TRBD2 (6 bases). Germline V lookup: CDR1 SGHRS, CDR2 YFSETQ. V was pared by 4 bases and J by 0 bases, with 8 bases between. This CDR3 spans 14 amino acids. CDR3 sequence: CASSTGLSYNEQFF. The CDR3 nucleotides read TGCGCCAGCAGCACGGGACTCTCCTACAATGAGCAGTTCTTC.

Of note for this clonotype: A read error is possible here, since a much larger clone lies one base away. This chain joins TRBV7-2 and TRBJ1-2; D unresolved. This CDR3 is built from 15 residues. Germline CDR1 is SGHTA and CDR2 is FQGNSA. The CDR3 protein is CASGLALRVPYGYTF. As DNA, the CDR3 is TGTGCCAGCGGCTTAGCGCTTAGGGTACCCTATGGCTACACCTTC.

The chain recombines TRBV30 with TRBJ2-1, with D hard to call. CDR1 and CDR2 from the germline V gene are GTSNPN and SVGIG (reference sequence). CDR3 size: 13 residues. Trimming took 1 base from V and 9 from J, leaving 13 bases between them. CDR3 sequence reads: CAWSEARTVEQFF. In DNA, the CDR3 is TGTGCCTGGAGTGAAGCCCGCACGGTTGAGCAGTTCTTC.

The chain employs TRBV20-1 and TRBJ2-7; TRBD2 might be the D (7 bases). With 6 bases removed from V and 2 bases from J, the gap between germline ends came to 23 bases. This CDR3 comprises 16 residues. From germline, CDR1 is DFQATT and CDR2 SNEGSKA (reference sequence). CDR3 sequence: CSAKGGGPPGPYEQYF. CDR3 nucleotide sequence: TGCAGTGCCAAGGGGGGAGGGCCCCCTGGACCCTACGAGCAGTACTTC.

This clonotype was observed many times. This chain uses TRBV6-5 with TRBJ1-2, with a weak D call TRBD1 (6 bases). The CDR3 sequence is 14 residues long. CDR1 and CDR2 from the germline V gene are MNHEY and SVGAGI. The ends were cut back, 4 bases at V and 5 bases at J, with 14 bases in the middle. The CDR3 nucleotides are TGTGCCAGCAGTTCCGACAGGAGGAAATATGGCTACACCTTC. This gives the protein CASSSDRRKYGYTF.

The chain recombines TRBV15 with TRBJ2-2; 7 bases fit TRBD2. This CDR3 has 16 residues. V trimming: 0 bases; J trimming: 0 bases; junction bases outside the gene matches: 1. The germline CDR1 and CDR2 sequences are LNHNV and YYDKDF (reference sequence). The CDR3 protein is CATSRDLAANTGELFF. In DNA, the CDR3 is TGTGCCACCAGCAGAGATCTAGCGGCGAACACCGGGGAGCTGTTTTTT.

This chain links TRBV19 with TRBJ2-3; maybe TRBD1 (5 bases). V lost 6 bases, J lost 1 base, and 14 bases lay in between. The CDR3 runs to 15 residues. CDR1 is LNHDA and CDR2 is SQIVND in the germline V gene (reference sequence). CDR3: CASRVTGERTDTQYF. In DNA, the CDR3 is TGTGCCAGTAGGGTAACAGGAGAACGCACAGATACGCAGTATTTT.

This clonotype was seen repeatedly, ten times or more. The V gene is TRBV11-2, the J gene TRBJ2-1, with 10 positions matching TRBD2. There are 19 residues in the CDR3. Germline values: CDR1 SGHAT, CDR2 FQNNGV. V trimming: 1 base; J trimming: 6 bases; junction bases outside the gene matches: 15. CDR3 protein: CASSLGRQASGSRSNEQFF. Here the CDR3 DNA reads TGTGCCAGCAGCTTAGGTCGACAGGCTAGCGGGAGCAGATCCAATGAGCAGTTCTTC. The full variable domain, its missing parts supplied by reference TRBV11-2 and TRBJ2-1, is EAGVAQSPRYKIIEKRQSVAFWCNPISGHATLYWYQQILGQGPKLLIQFQNNGVVDDSQLPKDRFSAERLKGVDSTLKIQPAKLEDSAVYLCASSLGRQASGSRSNEQFFGPGTRLTVL.

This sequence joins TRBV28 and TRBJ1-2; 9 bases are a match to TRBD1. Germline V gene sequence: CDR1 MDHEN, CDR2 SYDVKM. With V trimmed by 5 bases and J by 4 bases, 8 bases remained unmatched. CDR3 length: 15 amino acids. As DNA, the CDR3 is TGTGCCAGCAGTCCCTCCCTGACAGGGGGCTATGGCTACACCTTC. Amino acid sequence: CASSPSLTGGYGYTF.

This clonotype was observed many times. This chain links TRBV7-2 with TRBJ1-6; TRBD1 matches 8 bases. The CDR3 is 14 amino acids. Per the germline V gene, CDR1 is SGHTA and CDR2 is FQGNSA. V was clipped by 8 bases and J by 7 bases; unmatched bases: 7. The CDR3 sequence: CASGYYRGNSPLHF. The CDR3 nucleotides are TGTGCCAGCGGCTACTACAGGGGGAATTCACCCCTCCACTTT.

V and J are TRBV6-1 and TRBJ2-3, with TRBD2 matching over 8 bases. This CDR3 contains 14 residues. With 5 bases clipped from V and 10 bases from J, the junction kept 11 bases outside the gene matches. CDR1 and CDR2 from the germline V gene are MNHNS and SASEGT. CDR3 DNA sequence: TGTGCCAGCAGTCCGGGGGGGGGAAACGAGGCGCAGTATTTT. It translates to CASSPGGGNEAQYF.

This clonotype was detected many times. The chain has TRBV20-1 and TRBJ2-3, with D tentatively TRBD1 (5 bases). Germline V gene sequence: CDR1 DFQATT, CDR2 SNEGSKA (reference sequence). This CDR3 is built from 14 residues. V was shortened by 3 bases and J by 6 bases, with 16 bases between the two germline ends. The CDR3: CSASQGPERDTQYF. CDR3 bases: TGCAGTGCTAGTCAGGGCCCCGAGAGGGATACGCAGTATTTT.

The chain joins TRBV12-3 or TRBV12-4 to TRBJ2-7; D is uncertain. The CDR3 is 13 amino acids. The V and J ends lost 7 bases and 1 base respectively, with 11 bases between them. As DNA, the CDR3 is TGTGCCAGCAACGTTGGGCTGTCCTACGAGCAGTACTTC. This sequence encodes CASNVGLSYEQYF.

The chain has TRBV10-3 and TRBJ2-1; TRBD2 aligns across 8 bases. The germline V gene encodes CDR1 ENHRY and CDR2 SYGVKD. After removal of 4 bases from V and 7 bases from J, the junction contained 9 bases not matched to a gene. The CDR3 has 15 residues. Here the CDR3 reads CAISGGLSGSNEQFF. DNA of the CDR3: TGTGCCATCAGTGGAGGACTGAGCGGGAGTAATGAGCAGTTCTTC.

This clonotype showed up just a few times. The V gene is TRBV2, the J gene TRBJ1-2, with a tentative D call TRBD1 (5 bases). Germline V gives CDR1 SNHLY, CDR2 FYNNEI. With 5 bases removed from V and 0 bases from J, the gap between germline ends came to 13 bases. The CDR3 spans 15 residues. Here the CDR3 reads CASSLTGDTNYGYTF. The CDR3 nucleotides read TGTGCCAGCAGTTTAACAGGAGATACTAACTATGGCTACACCTTC. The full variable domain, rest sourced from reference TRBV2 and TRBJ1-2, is EPEVTQTPSHQVTQMGQEVILRCVPISNHLYFYWYRQILGQKVEFLVSFYNNEISEKSEIFDDQFSVERPDGSNFTLKIRSTKLEDSAMYFCASSLTGDTNYGYTFGSGTRLTVV.

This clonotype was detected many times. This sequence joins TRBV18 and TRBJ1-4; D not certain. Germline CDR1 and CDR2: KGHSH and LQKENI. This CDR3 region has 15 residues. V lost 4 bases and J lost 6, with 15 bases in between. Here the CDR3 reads CASSLFSSEYEKLFF. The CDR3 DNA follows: TGTGCCAGCTCACTATTTTCGTCTGAATATGAAAAACTGTTTTTT.

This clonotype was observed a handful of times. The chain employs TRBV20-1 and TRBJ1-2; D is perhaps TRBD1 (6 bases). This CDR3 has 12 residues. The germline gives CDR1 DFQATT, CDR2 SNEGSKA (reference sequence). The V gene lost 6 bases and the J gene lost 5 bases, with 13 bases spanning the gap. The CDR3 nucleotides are TGCAGTGCCGTAAGGGGGACTTATGGCTACACCTTC. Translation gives CSAVRGTYGYTF.

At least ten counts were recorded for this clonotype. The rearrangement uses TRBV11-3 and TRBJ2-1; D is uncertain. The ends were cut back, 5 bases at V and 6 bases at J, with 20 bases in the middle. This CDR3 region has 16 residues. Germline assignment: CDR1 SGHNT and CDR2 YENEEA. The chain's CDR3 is CASSLTDGPLSNEQFF. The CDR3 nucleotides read TGTGCCAGCAGCCTTACCGATGGGCCCCTGAGCAATGAGCAGTTCTTC. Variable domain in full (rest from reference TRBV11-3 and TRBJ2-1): EAGVVQSPRYKIIEKKQPVAFWCNPISGHNTLYWYLQNLGQGPELLIRYENEEAVDDSQLPKDRFSAERLKGVDSTLKIQPAELGDSAVYLCASSLTDGPLSNEQFFGPGTRLTVL.

The CDR3, as DNA: TGTGCCAGCAGAGGGCTGACAGGTTCCTACGAGCAGTACTTC. Protein: CASRGLTGSYEQYF. The J gene is TRBJ2-7, the V gene TRBV2; D perhaps matches TRBD1 (6 bases). The CDR3 covers 14 residues. Between the trimmed V and J ends, which lost 6 bases and 1 base, there was a span of 13 bases. Germline V gives CDR1 SNHLY, CDR2 FYNNEI.

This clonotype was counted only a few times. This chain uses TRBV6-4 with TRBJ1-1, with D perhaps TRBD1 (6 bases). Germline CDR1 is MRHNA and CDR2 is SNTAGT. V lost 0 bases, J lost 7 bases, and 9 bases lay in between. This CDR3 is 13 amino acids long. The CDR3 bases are TGTGCCAGCAGTGACTCGAGGACAGATGAAGCTTTCTTT. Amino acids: CASSDSRTDEAFF.